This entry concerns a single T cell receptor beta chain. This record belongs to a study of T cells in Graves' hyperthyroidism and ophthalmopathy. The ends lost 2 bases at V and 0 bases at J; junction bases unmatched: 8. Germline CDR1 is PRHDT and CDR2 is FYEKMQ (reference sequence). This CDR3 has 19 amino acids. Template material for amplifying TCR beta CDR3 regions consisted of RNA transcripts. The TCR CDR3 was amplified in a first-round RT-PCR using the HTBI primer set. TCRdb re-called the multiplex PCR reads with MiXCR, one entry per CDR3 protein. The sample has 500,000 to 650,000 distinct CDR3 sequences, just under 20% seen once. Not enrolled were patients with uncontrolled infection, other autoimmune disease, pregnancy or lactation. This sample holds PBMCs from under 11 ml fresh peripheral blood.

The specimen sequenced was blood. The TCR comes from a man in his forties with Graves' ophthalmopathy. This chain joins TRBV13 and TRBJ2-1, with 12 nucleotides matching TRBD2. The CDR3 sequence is CASSLMASGRGGSYNEQFF. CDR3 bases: TGTGCCAGCAGCTTAATGGCTAGCGGGAGGGGTGGCTCCTACAATGAGCAGTTCTTC.